These 20 T cell receptor beta chains share one sample of origin, sequenced in a study of Ad26.COV2.S vaccination and SARS-CoV-2 variants. Here immunoSEQ multiplex PCR was the method, and the copy in TCRdb shows in-frame clones only, minus some. The repertoire holds fewer than 800,000 clones, 70% to 90% seen once, with approximately 1.5% in the top ten. The sample's treatment: approximately 18 received Ad26.COV2.S at low or high dose, single or two shots; about 5 received placebo; per-sample allocation not given. Collection of samples fell on day 63 after the first vaccine or placebo injection. Sequenced here: peripheral blood, sampled in a trial of Ad26.COV2.S vaccine versus placebo. The receptors here all came from a person between 18 and 65 years old who received the Ad26.COV2.S COVID-19 vaccine or a placebo.

The chain uses TRBV6-1 and TRBJ2-4, with 7 nucleotides matching TRBD1. V was pared by 3 bases and J by 7 bases, with 9 bases of the junction left unmatched. This CDR3 is built from 15 residues. Germline CDR1 and CDR2: MNHNS and SASEGT. The CDR3 sequence: CASSDPPTTGNIQYF. In nucleotides, the CDR3 is TGTGCCAGCAGTGACCCGCCTACGACAGGGAACATTCAGTACTTC.

V and J are TRBV29-1 and TRBJ2-6, with a possible D match to TRBD1 (6 bases). The CDR3 sequence is 15 residues long. Germline assignment: CDR1 SQVTM and CDR2 ANQGSEA. V was pared by 7 bases and J by 2 bases, with 15 bases between. The DNA for the CDR3 is TGCAGCGCTAAGAAGTCAGGGGCTGGGGCCAACGTCCTGACTTTC. Translating it yields CSAKKSGAGANVLTF.

The rearrangement uses TRBV9 and TRBJ1-1, with D perhaps matching TRBD1 (5 bases). Germline V lookup: CDR1 SGDLS, CDR2 YYNGEE. This CDR3 has 15 residues. V lost 4 bases to trimming and J lost 1 base, with 14 bases between them. CDR3 coding DNA: TGTGCCAGCAGCCCGAGACAGACCCCGAACACTGAAGCTTTCTTT. Amino acids: CASSPRQTPNTEAFF.

V usage is TRBV7-2 and J usage is TRBJ1-2; D is unclear. Trimming left V 5 bases short and J 7 bases short, with 14 bases between. In germline, CDR1 is SGHTA, CDR2 FQGNSA. This CDR3 contains 13 residues. In nucleotides, the CDR3 is TGTGCCAGCAGCCTGACTCTCACCCCTGGCTACACCTTC. As protein: CASSLTLTPGYTF.

This clone was picked up a small number of times. The chain has TRBV19 and TRBJ2-2; TRBD2 aligns across 8 bases. Germline V gives CDR1 LNHDA, CDR2 SQIVND (reference sequence). This CDR3 comprises 14 residues. With V trimmed by 4 bases and J by 5 bases, 3 bases remained unmatched. CDR3 DNA: TGTGCCAGTAGTAGGGGACTAGGGACCGGGGAGCTGTTTTTT. Translated, it gives CASSRGLGTGELFF.

The chain has TRBV7-2 and TRBJ1-2; TRBD1 matches at 7 bases. The CDR3 length is 14 residues. Germline-derived CDR1 and CDR2 are SGHTA and FQGNSA. J was trimmed by 7 bases and V by 3 bases; bases with no gene match: 8. The CDR3 nucleotides are TGTGCCAGCAGCTTTTTCTCGACAGGGTCTGGCTACACCTTC. Translated, it gives CASSFFSTGSGYTF.

This clone was observed once. J is TRBJ1-5 and V is TRBV6-6; 9 nucleotides match TRBD1. The CDR3 is 15 amino acids. Looked up from germline, CDR1 is MNHNY and CDR2 is SVGAGI (reference sequence). J gave up 6 bases and V 4 bases, and 7 bases lay outside the gene matches. The CDR3 DNA reads TGTGCCAGCAGTTTCTCCGGGACAGGGCCTCAGCCCCAGCATTTT. It is translated as CASSFSGTGPQPQHF.

The chain links TRBV5-1 to TRBJ2-5; possible D gene TRBD1, 6 bases. CDR1 and CDR2 from the germline V gene are SGHRS and YFSETQ. This CDR3 has 15 residues. Trimming left V 0 bases short and J 2 bases short, with 11 bases between. CDR3 in DNA: TGCGCCAGCAGCTTGGTCTCAGGGGAGCAAGAGACCCAGTACTTC. It yields the protein CASSLVSGEQETQYF.

The chain couples TRBV19 to TRBJ2-7, with 9 nucleotides matching TRBD1. CDR1 and CDR2 (germline): LNHDA, SQIVND (reference sequence). J was trimmed by 2 bases and V by 5 bases; bases with no gene match: 10. The CDR3 contains 16 residues. The DNA of the CDR3 is TGTGCCAGTAGTTTCGAGGACAGGGGAGTCGCCTACGAGCAGTACTTC. It codes for CASSFEDRGVAYEQYF.

The genes are TRBV2 and TRBJ1-5, with a weak D call TRBD1 (5 bases). V lost 6 bases and J 6 bases, leaving 18 bases between the germline ends. This CDR3 is built from 15 residues. Per the germline V gene, CDR1 is SNHLY and CDR2 is FYNNEI. CDR3 coding DNA: TGTGCCAGCAGACCAGACAGTTTCGGTGGTCAGCCCCAGCATTTT. Its translation: CASRPDSFGGQPQHF.

The chain uses TRBV19 and TRBJ1-6; maybe TRBD1 (6 bases). This CDR3 is built from 18 residues. V shed 4 bases and J shed 1 base, with 17 bases lying between them. In germline, CDR1 is LNHDA, CDR2 SQIVND (reference sequence). The CDR3 region is CASSTTVRGSSYNSPLHF. The CDR3 DNA reads TGTGCCAGTAGTACAACGGTCAGGGGTAGTTCCTATAATTCACCCCTCCACTTT.

Turning to this clone: A much bigger clone sits one base away, suggesting this may be a read error. This sequence joins TRBV5-1 and TRBJ2-6, with D unresolved. This CDR3 region has 14 residues. Germline V gives CDR1 SGHRS, CDR2 YFSETQ. V shed 4 bases and J shed 0 bases, with 5 bases lying between them. CDR3 in DNA: TGCGCCAGCAGCGCCTACTCTGGGGCCAACGTCCTGACTTTC. It yields the protein CASSAYSGANVLTF.

In its sample, this clone was seen once. J is TRBJ2-7 and V is TRBV18; 7 bases line up with TRBD2. The trim removed 2 bases at V and 2 bases at J, leaving 6 bases unmatched. Germline V CDR1 and CDR2: KGHSH, LQKENI. The CDR3 sequence is 15 residues long. In DNA, the CDR3 is TGTGCCAGCTCACCATCCCTAGCGGATCCCTACGAGCAGTACTTC. Translating it yields CASSPSLADPYEQYF.

J is TRBJ1-2 and V is TRBV2; D gene ambiguous. Trimming shortened V by 6 bases and J by 7 bases, and 15 bases separated the two germline ends. Germline CDR1 and CDR2: SNHLY and FYNNEI. This CDR3 is built from 13 residues. CDR3 sequence (DNA): TGTGCCAGCAGGGCCACCCCGGACCGTGGCTACACCTTC. Its protein product is CASRATPDRGYTF.

The genes are TRBV7-2 and TRBJ1-5, with TRBD1 identical over 7 bases. The germline V gene encodes CDR1 SGHTA and CDR2 FQGNSA. The V and J ends lost 5 bases and 5 bases, in that order; junction bases with no gene match: 6. This CDR3 has 14 amino acids. CDR3 region: CASSMDRTYQPQHF. The DNA of the CDR3 is TGTGCCAGCAGCATGGACAGGACATATCAGCCCCAGCATTTT.

This clone came up a few times. The J gene is TRBJ1-5, the V gene TRBV10-3; maybe TRBD1 (6 bases). This CDR3 has 15 amino acids. Trimming took 1 base from V and 6 from J, leaving 13 bases between them. In germline, CDR1 is ENHRY, CDR2 SYGVKD. For the CDR3, the DNA is TGTGCCATCAGTGAGTTACAGGGCAGGGGTCAGCCCCAGCATTTT. As protein: CAISELQGRGQPQHF.

This clone turned up a few times. This chain joins TRBV3-1 (or the pseudogene TRBV3-2) and TRBJ1-2; D not certain. The V gene's germline CDR1 is LGHDT and CDR2 YNNKEL (reference sequence). This CDR3 is built from 14 residues. Trimming took 1 base from V and 5 from J, leaving 11 bases between them. This CDR3 reads CASSQVSRPYGYTF. CDR3 nucleotides: TGTGCCAGCAGCCAAGTAAGCCGACCATATGGCTACACCTTC.

The chain employs TRBV2 and TRBJ2-5; D gene unclear. This CDR3 is built from 14 residues. Trimming cost V 8 bases and J 0 bases, with 13 bases left between them. Per the germline V gene, CDR1 is SNHLY and CDR2 is FYNNEI. The CDR3 here is CASGLFLYQETQYF. CDR3 coding DNA: TGTGCCAGCGGTCTGTTCCTGTACCAAGAGACCCAGTACTTC.

This rearrangement joins TRBV7-2 to TRBJ2-4; 8 nucleotides agree with TRBD1. CDR3 size: 14 residues. Germline V gene lookup returns CDR1 SGHTA and CDR2 FQGNSA. The junction had 5 bases not matched to a gene; V was cut back by 5 bases and J by 5 bases. The CDR3 protein is CASSMGTGENIQYF. The DNA for the CDR3 is TGTGCCAGCAGCATGGGGACAGGTGAAAACATTCAGTACTTC.

The V call is TRBV18, the J call TRBJ1-5; D call uncertain. The V end was cut by 3 bases, the J end by 5 bases, with 8 bases between. This CDR3 has 13 residues. CDR1 is KGHSH and CDR2 is LQKENI in the germline V gene. Here the CDR3 DNA reads TGTGCCAGCTCACCGACCTACGATCAGCCCCAGCATTTT. Its protein is CASSPTYDQPQHF.